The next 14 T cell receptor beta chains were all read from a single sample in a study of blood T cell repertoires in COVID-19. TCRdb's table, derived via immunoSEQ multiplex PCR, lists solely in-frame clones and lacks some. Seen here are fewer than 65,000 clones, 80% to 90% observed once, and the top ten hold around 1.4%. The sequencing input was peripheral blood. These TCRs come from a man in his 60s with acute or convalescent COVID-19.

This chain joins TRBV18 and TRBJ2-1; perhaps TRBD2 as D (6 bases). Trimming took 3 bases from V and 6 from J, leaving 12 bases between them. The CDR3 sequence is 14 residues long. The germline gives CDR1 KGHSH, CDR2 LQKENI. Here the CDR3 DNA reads TGTGCCAGCTCACCGGACTGGAGGGGCAATGAGCAGTTCTTC. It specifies CASSPDWRGNEQFF.

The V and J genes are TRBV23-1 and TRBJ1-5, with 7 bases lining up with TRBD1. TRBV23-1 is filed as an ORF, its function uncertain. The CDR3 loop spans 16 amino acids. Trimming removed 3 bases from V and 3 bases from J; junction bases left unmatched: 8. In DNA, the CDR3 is TGCGCCAGCAGTCATGACAGGGCCCTTTCCAATCAGCCCCAGCATTTT. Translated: CASSHDRALSNQPQHF.

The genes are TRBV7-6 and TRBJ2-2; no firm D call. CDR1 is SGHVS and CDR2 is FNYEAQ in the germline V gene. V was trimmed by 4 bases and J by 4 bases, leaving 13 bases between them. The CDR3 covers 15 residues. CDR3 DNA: TGTGCCAGCAGCTCCCGAGCCTCCGGCACCGGGGAGCTGTTTTTT. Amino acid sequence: CASSSRASGTGELFF.

The CDR3 region is CASSQEVLAGRETQYF. CDR3 sequence (DNA): TGCGCCAGCAGCCAAGAAGTACTAGCGGGTAGGGAGACCCAGTACTTC. V usage is TRBV4-1 and J usage is TRBJ2-5; 9 bases line up with TRBD2. V shed 0 bases, J shed 5 bases, and the junction held 7 bases outside the gene matches. This CDR3 is 16 amino acids long. From germline, CDR1 is MGHRA and CDR2 YSYEKL.

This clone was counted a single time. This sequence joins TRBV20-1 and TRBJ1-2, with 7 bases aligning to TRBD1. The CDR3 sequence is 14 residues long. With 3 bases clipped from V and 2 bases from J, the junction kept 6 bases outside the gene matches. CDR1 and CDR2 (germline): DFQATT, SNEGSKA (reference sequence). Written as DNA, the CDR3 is TGCAGTGCTAGTCCGGGACAGATGAACTATGGCTACACCTTC. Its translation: CSASPGQMNYGYTF.

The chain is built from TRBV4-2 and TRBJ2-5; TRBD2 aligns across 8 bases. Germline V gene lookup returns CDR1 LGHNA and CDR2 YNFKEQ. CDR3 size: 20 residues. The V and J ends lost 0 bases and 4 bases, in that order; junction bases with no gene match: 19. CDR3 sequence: CASSQEKVGRAWGGGETQYF. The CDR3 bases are TGTGCCAGCAGCCAAGAGAAAGTCGGGAGGGCGTGGGGGGGAGGAGAGACCCAGTACTTC.

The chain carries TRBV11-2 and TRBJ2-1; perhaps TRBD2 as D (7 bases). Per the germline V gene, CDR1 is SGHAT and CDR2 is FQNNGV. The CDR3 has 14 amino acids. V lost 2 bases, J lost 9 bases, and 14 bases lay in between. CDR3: CASSLYAGEGEQFF. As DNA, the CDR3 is TGTGCCAGCAGCTTATATGCAGGGGAGGGTGAGCAGTTCTTC.

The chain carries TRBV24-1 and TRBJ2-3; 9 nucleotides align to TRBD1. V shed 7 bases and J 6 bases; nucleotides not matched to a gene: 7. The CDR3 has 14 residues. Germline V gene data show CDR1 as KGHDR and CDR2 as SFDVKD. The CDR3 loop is CATRSRQGGDTQYF. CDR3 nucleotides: TGTGCCACCAGATCACGACAGGGGGGCGATACGCAGTATTTT.

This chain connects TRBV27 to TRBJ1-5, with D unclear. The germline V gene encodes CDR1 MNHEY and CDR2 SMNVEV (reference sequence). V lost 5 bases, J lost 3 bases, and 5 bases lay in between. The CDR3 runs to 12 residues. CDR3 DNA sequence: TGTGCCAGCAGTCCCTACAATCAGCCCCAGCATTTT. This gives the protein CASSPYNQPQHF.

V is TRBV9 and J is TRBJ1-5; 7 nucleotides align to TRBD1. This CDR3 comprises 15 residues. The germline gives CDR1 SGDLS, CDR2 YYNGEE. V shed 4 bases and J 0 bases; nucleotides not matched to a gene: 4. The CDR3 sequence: CASSPTGDSNQPQHF. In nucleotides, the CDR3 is TGTGCCAGCAGCCCTACAGGGGATAGCAATCAGCCCCAGCATTTT.

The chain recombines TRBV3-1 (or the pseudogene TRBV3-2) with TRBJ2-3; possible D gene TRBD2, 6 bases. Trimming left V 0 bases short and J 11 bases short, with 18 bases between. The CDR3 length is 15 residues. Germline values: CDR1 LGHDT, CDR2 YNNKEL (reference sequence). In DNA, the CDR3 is TGTGCCAGCAGCCAAGATTCACTCGGGGGAAAGATGCAGTATTTT. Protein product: CASSQDSLGGKMQYF.

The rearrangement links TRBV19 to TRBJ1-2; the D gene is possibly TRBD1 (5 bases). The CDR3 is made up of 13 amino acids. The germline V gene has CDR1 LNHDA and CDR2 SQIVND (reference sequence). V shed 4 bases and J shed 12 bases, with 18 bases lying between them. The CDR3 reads CASSTTGLEGNTF. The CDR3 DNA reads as TGTGCCAGTAGTACGACGGGACTGGAAGGAAACACCTTC.

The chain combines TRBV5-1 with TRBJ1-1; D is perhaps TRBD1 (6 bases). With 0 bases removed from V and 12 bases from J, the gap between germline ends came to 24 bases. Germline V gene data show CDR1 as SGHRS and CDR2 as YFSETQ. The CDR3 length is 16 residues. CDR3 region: CASSLGGGARSVDTFF. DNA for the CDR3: TGCGCCAGCAGCTTGGGTGGGGGCGCGAGGTCGGTCGATACTTTCTTT.

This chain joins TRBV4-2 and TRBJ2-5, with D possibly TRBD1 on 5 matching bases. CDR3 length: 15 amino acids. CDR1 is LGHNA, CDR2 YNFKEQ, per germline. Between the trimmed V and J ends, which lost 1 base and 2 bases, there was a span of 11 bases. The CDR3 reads CASSQVGQQQETQYF. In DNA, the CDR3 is TGTGCCAGCAGCCAAGTGGGGCAGCAGCAAGAGACCCAGTACTTC.